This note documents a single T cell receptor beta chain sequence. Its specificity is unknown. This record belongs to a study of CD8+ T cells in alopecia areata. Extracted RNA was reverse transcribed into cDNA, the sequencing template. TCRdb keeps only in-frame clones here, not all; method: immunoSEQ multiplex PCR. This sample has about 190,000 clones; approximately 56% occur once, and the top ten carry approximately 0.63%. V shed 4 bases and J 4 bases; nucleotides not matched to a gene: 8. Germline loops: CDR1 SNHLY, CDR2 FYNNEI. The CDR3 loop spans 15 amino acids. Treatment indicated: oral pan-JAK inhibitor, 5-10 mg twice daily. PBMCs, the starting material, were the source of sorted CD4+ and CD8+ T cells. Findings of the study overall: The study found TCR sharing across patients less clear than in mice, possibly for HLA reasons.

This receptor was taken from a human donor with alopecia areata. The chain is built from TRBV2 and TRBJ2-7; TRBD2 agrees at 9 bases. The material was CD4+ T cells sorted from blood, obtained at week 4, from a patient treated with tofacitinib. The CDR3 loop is CASSGRRLAVYEQYF. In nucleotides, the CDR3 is TGTGCCAGCAGTGGTAGAAGACTAGCGGTATACGAGCAGTACTTC.